Below, 15 T cell receptor beta chains from the same sample are listed, as sequenced in a study of CD8 T cells in ankylosing spondylitis. TCRdb reanalysed the 5' RACE reads using MiXCR and keeps one entry per CDR3 protein. This table has about 8,600 distinct CDR3 sequences, around 4% appearing once. Material for sequencing was blood, either unsorted or a sorted T cell fraction (not recorded which). The receptor source for this set is a female donor with ankylosing spondylitis or in good health (not recorded which).

This clonotype occurred many times. The rearrangement uses TRBV9 and TRBJ2-7; TRBD1 matches at 7 bases. The CDR3 runs to 14 residues. J gave up 6 bases and V 0 bases, and 6 bases lay outside the gene matches. Germline V gene data show CDR1 as SGDLS and CDR2 as YYNGEE. The CDR3 reads CASSVGKGALEQYF. CDR3 coding DNA: TGTGCCAGCAGCGTAGGGAAGGGGGCCCTCGAGCAGTACTTC.

By frequency in the sample, this clonotype is medium-sized. This chain connects TRBV9 to TRBJ2-6; D is unresolved. The CDR3 consists of 20 residues. V was pared by 4 bases and J by 0 bases, with 23 bases between. CDR1 and CDR2 (germline): SGDLS, YYNGEE. The CDR3 coding sequence is TGTGCCAGCAGCCTCAGTGGGCACCAGAGTCCCGGCTCTGGGGCCAACGTCCTGACTTTC. Its translation is CASSLSGHQSPGSGANVLTF.

This clonotype was seen at least ten times. The chain employs TRBV9 and TRBJ2-5; 8 positions match TRBD2. V trimming: 0 bases; J trimming: 3 bases; junction bases outside the gene matches: 4. The length of the CDR3 is 15 residues. Germline V gene lookup returns CDR1 SGDLS and CDR2 YYNGEE. The DNA of the CDR3 is TGTGCCAGCAGCGTAGGCACTAGCGGTAAAGAGACCCAGTACTTC. It yields the protein CASSVGTSGKETQYF.

This clonotype was recorded at least ten times. The rearrangement joins TRBV9 to TRBJ2-7; D may be TRBD1 (5 bases). Germline V lookup: CDR1 SGDLS, CDR2 YYNGEE. The V end lost 6 bases, the J end lost 12 bases, and 13 bases lay between the germline ends. This CDR3 is 10 amino acids long. The CDR3 is CASKKGDAYF. The CDR3 DNA is TGTGCCAGCAAGAAAGGGGATGCGTACTTC.

This clonotype appeared many times. The chain carries TRBV9 and TRBJ2-1; 10 nucleotides line up with TRBD2. The CDR3 spans 16 residues. V dropped 0 bases and J dropped 5; count of bases not matched to a gene: 5. Germline V gene lookup returns CDR1 SGDLS and CDR2 YYNGEE. CDR3 bases: TGTGCCAGCAGCGTAGAGCTAGCGGGGGCCAACAATGAGCAGTTCTTC. This gives the protein CASSVELAGANNEQFF.

This clonotype occurred many times. The chain employs TRBV9 and TRBJ2-3; the D gene could be TRBD1 or TRBD2 (5 bases each). The CDR3 is 17 amino acids. In germline, CDR1 is SGDLS, CDR2 YYNGEE. V was cut by 0 bases and J by 2 bases, with 16 bases left in between. The CDR3 spells CASSVEGRPPTTDTQYF. In DNA, the CDR3 is TGTGCCAGCAGCGTAGAGGGACGTCCCCCCACCACAGATACGCAGTATTTT.

This clonotype appeared many times. This chain connects TRBV9 to TRBJ2-5, with TRBD1 matching 9 bases. This CDR3 spans 14 amino acids. The trim removed 4 bases at V and 3 bases at J, leaving 4 bases unmatched. Per germline, CDR1 SGDLS and CDR2 YYNGEE. CDR3 coding DNA: TGTGCCAGCAGCCCGACAGGGGGGAAAGAGACCCAGTACTTC. Its translation: CASSPTGGKETQYF.

This clonotype was observed at least ten times. The chain carries TRBV9 and TRBJ1-6; D is unresolved. V lost 5 bases and J lost 9, with 15 bases in between. The CDR3 is 14 amino acids. The germline CDR1 and CDR2 sequences are SGDLS and YYNGEE. This chain's CDR3 is CASSEGRAGSPLHF. Here the CDR3 DNA reads TGTGCCAGCAGTGAAGGAAGGGCGGGTTCACCCCTCCACTTT.

This clonotype was seen many times. This rearrangement joins TRBV9 to TRBJ2-3; D call uncertain. This CDR3 spans 14 amino acids. Germline-derived CDR1 and CDR2 are SGDLS and YYNGEE. V was shortened by 3 bases and J by 1 base, with 9 bases between the two germline ends. The CDR3 bases are TGTGCCAGCAGCGGATCTCAGGGCACAGATACGCAGTATTTT. Translation gives CASSGSQGTDTQYF. Drawing the rest from reference TRBV9 and TRBJ2-3, the complete variable domain is DSGVTQTPKHLITATGQRVTLRCSPRSGDLSVYWYQQSLDQGLQFLIQYYNGEERAKGNILERFSAQQFPDLHSELNLSSLELGDSALYFCASSGSQGTDTQYFGPGTRLTVL.

Many counts were recorded for this clonotype. The chain combines TRBV9 with TRBJ2-5; D is unclear. Looked up from germline, CDR1 is SGDLS and CDR2 is YYNGEE. V gave up 4 bases and J gave up 3 bases, with 10 bases separating them. The length of the CDR3 is 13 residues. The CDR3 coding sequence is TGTGCCAGCAGCACCTACACCGAAGAGACCCAGTACTTC. Its protein product is CASSTYTEETQYF.

The table lists this clonotype with many counts. This sequence joins TRBV9 and TRBJ2-5; TRBD2 agrees at 9 bases. Unmatched junction bases numbered 11, after V lost 3 bases and J lost 5 bases. Germline V gene lookup returns CDR1 SGDLS and CDR2 YYNGEE. The CDR3 has 16 residues. This chain's CDR3 is CASSAGRGGLGETQYF. CDR3 bases: TGTGCCAGCAGCGCTGGGCGGGGGGGCCTAGGTGAGACCCAGTACTTC.

This clonotype came up a few times. V is TRBV9 and J is TRBJ2-1; 13 bases line up with TRBD2. CDR3 size: 19 residues. Per the germline V gene, CDR1 is SGDLS and CDR2 is YYNGEE. With V trimmed by 4 bases and J by 7 bases, 17 bases remained unmatched. CDR3: CASSPRSKLAGGTWNEQFF. The CDR3 bases are TGTGCCAGCAGCCCAAGAAGTAAACTAGCGGGGGGGACGTGGAATGAGCAGTTCTTC.

The sample holds many counts of this clonotype. The chain combines TRBV9 with TRBJ1-2; 8 bases align to TRBD1. V lost 6 bases to trimming and J lost 6 bases; unmatched junction nucleotides: 13. This CDR3 region has 15 residues. From germline, CDR1 is SGDLS and CDR2 YYNGEE. The CDR3: CASNPGQGRGDGYTF. CDR3 bases: TGTGCCAGCAACCCTGGACAGGGAAGGGGCGATGGCTACACCTTC.

This clonotype was counted ten times or more. The chain links TRBV9 to TRBJ2-1; D gene uncertain. Trimming cost V 2 bases and J 0 bases, with 6 bases left between them. Germline V gene sequence: CDR1 SGDLS, CDR2 YYNGEE. The CDR3 length is 14 residues. CDR3 DNA: TGTGCCAGCAGCGTGTATAGCTCCTACAATGAGCAGTTCTTC. Translation: CASSVYSSYNEQFF.

This clonotype came up many times. The genes are TRBV9 and TRBJ2-6; TRBD1 might be the D (6 bases). The CDR3 consists of 16 residues. The V end was cut by 3 bases, the J end by 2 bases, with 12 bases between. Germline V gene lookup returns CDR1 SGDLS and CDR2 YYNGEE. The CDR3 loop is CASSEAGTPGANVLTF. In DNA form, the CDR3 reads TGTGCCAGCAGCGAGGCAGGGACACCTGGGGCCAACGTCCTGACTTTC. Full variable domain (missing parts from reference TRBV9 and TRBJ2-6): DSGVTQTPKHLITATGQRVTLRCSPRSGDLSVYWYQQSLDQGLQFLIQYYNGEERAKGNILERFSAQQFPDLHSELNLSSLELGDSALYFCASSEAGTPGANVLTFGAGSRLTVL.